Below are 8 T cell receptor beta chains sequenced from a single sample in a study of shared clonotypes between healthy human individuals. Profiling relied on immunoSEQ multiplex PCR, and the TCRdb table lists in-frame clones only, not all of them. The table has some 2 million clones, 95% seen once. The specimen was naive CD4+ T cells sorted from blood. The subset is: CD45RA+ positively selected. The receptors shown here come from a man aged 18 to 30 in good health.

V usage is TRBV6-1 and J usage is TRBJ1-1; the D gene is possibly TRBD1 (6 bases). The CDR3 runs to 15 residues. Germline V gene sequence: CDR1 MNHNS, CDR2 SASEGT. Trimming cost V 2 bases and J 0 bases, with 10 bases left between them. This CDR3 reads CASSEFAGVNTEAFF. CDR3 DNA sequence: TGTGCCAGCAGTGAATTCGCAGGGGTGAACACTGAAGCTTTCTTT.

The CDR3 protein is CASSSLAGYTF. CDR3 coding DNA: TGTGCCAGCAGCTCTCTTGCTGGCTACACCTTC. V gene TRBV28 combines with J gene TRBJ1-2; D call uncertain. In germline, CDR1 is MDHEN, CDR2 SYDVKM. V lost 6 bases, J lost 7 bases, and 9 bases lay in between. The CDR3 contains 11 residues.

This chain links TRBV28 with TRBJ1-3; 7 positions agree with TRBD1. Looked up from germline, CDR1 is MDHEN and CDR2 is SYDVKM. The V gene end was trimmed by 3 bases and the J gene end by 7 bases; junction bases not matched to a gene: 18. CDR3 size: 18 residues. This CDR3 reads CASSFLTEDREVRNTIYF. The CDR3 region has the DNA TGTGCCAGCAGTTTTTTAACGGAAGACAGGGAAGTAAGGAACACCATATATTTT.

This clone was picked up one time. Additional DNA sequences in this sample encode the identical CDR3. The V gene is TRBV5-1, the J gene TRBJ2-7; D is perhaps TRBD1 (5 bases). Per the germline V gene, CDR1 is SGHRS and CDR2 is YFSETQ. This CDR3 has 13 residues. V dropped 3 bases and J dropped 0 bases, with 7 bases sitting between them. The CDR3 coding sequence is TGCGCCAGCAGCTCTACAGGCTCCTACGAGCAGTACTTC. Residues: CASSSTGSYEQYF.

The CDR3 loop reads CASSVSEAKNIQYF. In DNA form, the CDR3 reads TGTGCCAGTAGTGTCAGCGAAGCCAAAAACATTCAGTACTTC. The rearrangement uses TRBV19 and TRBJ2-4; D remains unclear. The CDR3 covers 14 residues. Germline V gives CDR1 LNHDA, CDR2 SQIVND (reference sequence). Trimming removed 5 bases at V and 0 bases at J, with 8 bases between.

In DNA form, the CDR3 reads TGCGCCAGCAGCTTGGACCCACCTCGGGTTTGGTACTTC. Translation: CASSLDPPRVWYF. The rearrangement links TRBV5-1 to TRBJ2-7; D is ambiguous. The V end lost 0 bases, the J end lost 12 bases, and 16 bases lay between the germline ends. Germline lookup yields CDR1 SGHRS and CDR2 YFSETQ. The CDR3 runs to 13 residues.

This chain joins TRBV6-6 and TRBJ2-1; D gene ambiguous. The germline gives CDR1 MNHNY, CDR2 SVGAGI (reference sequence). The CDR3 is 11 residues long. With 5 bases removed from V and 10 bases from J, the gap between germline ends came to 9 bases. This chain's CDR3 is CASSPAGEQFF. CDR3 nucleotide sequence: TGTGCCAGCAGTCCCGCCGGGGAGCAGTTCTTC.

This chain joins TRBV28 and TRBJ2-1, with TRBD1 matching 8 bases. The CDR3 is 14 amino acids. V lost 5 bases, J lost 1 base, and 1 base stayed unmatched. Germline assignment: CDR1 MDHEN and CDR2 SYDVKM. The CDR3 nucleotides read TGTGCCAGCAGTCGGACAGGGTCCTACAATGAGCAGTTCTTC. Translated: CASSRTGSYNEQFF.